The rows below give T cell receptor beta chains drawn from one sample of a study of T cell responses to AZD1222 COVID-19 vaccine. Using immunoSEQ multiplex PCR, the repertoire was profiled, and TCRdb retains in-frame clones only, with some absent. In the table there are approximately 140,000 clones, under 90% of which are singletons. The sequencing used peripheral blood, collected 28 days after the second AZD1222 dose. The source is an adult who received the AZD1222 COVID-19 vaccine. Each CDR3 is given with its conserved first and last residue. D genes are given only for firm matches. The listing skips clone size in some rows; elsewhere it reads once, few, many or a size class.

clone_size	v_call	j_call	d_call	cdr3_nt	cdr3_aa
.	TRBV5-4	TRBJ1-5	.	TGTGCCAGCAGCTTGGCGGGGCCCAATCAGCCCCAGCATTTT	CASSLAGPNQPQHF
.	TRBV5-6	TRBJ1-3	.	TGTGCCAGCAGCGGGGGGGCCGGGAGGACTGGAAACACCATATATTTT	CASSGGAGRTGNTIYF
.	TRBV30	TRBJ1-2	TRBD1	TGTGCCTCGGGACAGGGGCCTGTCGGTGGCTACACCTTC	CASGQGPVGGYTF
once	TRBV11-1	TRBJ1-5	.	TGTGCCAGCAGCCGGGGCACGGGACAGCCCCAGCATTTT	CASSRGTGQPQHF
.	TRBV9	TRBJ2-1	TRBD2	TGTGCCAGCAGCCTACTAGCGGGGGGATACAATGAGCAGTTCTTC	CASSLLAGGYNEQFF
.	TRBV6-5	TRBJ1-4	.	TGTGCCAGCAGTTACACCACCGGGGGGCTTAATGAAAAACTGTTTTTT	CASSYTTGGLNEKLFF
.	TRBV18	TRBJ2-2	.	TGTGCCAGCTCAAGAACCGGGACTGGTGGGGCCGGGGAGCTGTTTTTT	CASSRTGTGGAGELFF
.	TRBV28	TRBJ1-1	.	TGTGCCAGCAGTTTATACCAAGGACAGTCTGAAGCTTTCTTT	CASSLYQGQSEAFF
.	TRBV7-2	TRBJ1-2	TRBD1	TGTGCCAGCAGCTTCGGGACAGGGTATTTAGGCTACACCTTC	CASSFGTGYLGYTF
.	TRBV28	TRBJ1-5	.	TGTGCCAGTAACCTCGGGAACGGCAATCAGCCCCAGCATTTT	CASNLGNGNQPQHF
once	TRBV19	TRBJ2-3	.	TGTGCCAGTTCCTCTCGACCCCCGGGTACAGATACGCAGTATTTT	CASSSRPPGTDTQYF
once	TRBV9	TRBJ2-7	.	TGTGCCAGCAGCGTATCGTTCGCTGCCTACGAGCAGTACTTC	CASSVSFAAYEQYF
.	TRBV21-1	TRBJ2-1	.	TGTGCCAGCAGCAAAGATCAGGGGCGTTTAGGAGATGAGCAGTTCTTC	CASSKDQGRLGDEQFF
.	TRBV3-1/TRBV3-2	TRBJ1-2	.	TGTGCCAGCAGCCAAGGCGGTGGGCAGGGGTATGGCTACACCTTC	CASSQGGGQGYGYTF
.	TRBV28	TRBJ1-5	.	TGTGCCAGCAGTTCGATGGGGCAGCCCCAGCATTTT	CASSSMGQPQHF
.	TRBV7-9	TRBJ1-2	.	TGTGCCAGCAGCCAGTCAGCGGGGCTCAGTTATGGCTACACCTTC	CASSQSAGLSYGYTF
.	TRBV6-6	TRBJ1-5	TRBD1	TGTGCCGTAAGACAGGGGAGTGGGAGCAATCAGCCCCAGCATTTT	CAVRQGSGSNQPQHF
.	TRBV7-2	TRBJ2-5	.	TGTGCCAGCAGCTTAGATCGCCCTAGCGCTTCGGAGACCCAGTACTTC	CASSLDRPSASETQYF
.	TRBV5-5	TRBJ1-6	TRBD1	TGTGCCAGCAGCTTGTCGGGGACAGATCTGTCACCCCTCCACTTT	CASSLSGTDLSPLHF
.	TRBV11-2	TRBJ2-7	TRBD1	TGTGCCAGCAGCTCGTCGGGACAGTACGAGCAGTACTTC	CASSSSGQYEQYF
.	TRBV12-3/TRBV12-4	TRBJ1-1	.	TGTGCCAGCAGTTTAGCGCAGTACACTGAAGCTTTCTTT	CASSLAQYTEAFF
.	TRBV15	TRBJ2-7	.	TGTGCCACCAGCAGAGATTTCGGCGGCTGGGAGCAGTACTTC	CATSRDFGGWEQYF
.	TRBV7-2	TRBJ1-2	TRBD1	TGTGCCAGCAGCGTTACAGGGGCCTATGGCTACACCTTC	CASSVTGAYGYTF
once	TRBV5-1	TRBJ1-1	.	TGCGCCAGCAGCCTAGGGGAACCGATGAACACTGAAGCTTTCTTT	CASSLGEPMNTEAFF
.	TRBV24-1	TRBJ2-1	TRBD2	TGTGCCACCAGTGATCCGGGACTAGCGTACAATGAGCAGTTCTTC	CATSDPGLAYNEQFF
.	TRBV6-6	TRBJ2-7	.	TGTGCCAGCAGTTACGGGCCCCCTAGAGCCTCCTACGAGCAGTACTTC	CASSYGPPRASYEQYF
.	TRBV28	TRBJ1-5	.	TGTGCCAGCAGTAGGAGTCAGCCCCAGCATTTT	CASSRSQPQHF
.	TRBV6-6	TRBJ2-1	.	TGTGCCAGCAGTTTGAGCAATGAGCAGTTCTTC	CASSLSNEQFF
.	TRBV4-1	TRBJ1-6	.	TGCGCCAGCAGCCTAGGCTCTTTTTACGCTTCACCCCTCCACTTT	CASSLGSFYASPLHF
few	TRBV7-9	TRBJ2-7	TRBD1	TGTGCCAGCAGCGGCGACAGGGCGTTGAACGAGCAGTACTTC	CASSGDRALNEQYF
.	TRBV7-2	TRBJ1-1	TRBD1	TGTGCCAGCAGCTTAGGACAGGGGGCTTTAACTGAAGCTTTCTTT	CASSLGQGALTEAFF
once	TRBV19	TRBJ1-5	.	TGTGCCAGTAGTATGGGGAATGGTGTGCCCCAGCATTTT	CASSMGNGVPQHF
.	TRBV18	TRBJ1-3	TRBD1	TGTGCCAGCTCACCACCGCAGGGGGCCATTACTGGAAACACCATATATTTT	CASSPPQGAITGNTIYF
.	TRBV18	TRBJ1-2	TRBD1	TGTGCCAGCTCACGTCCGGGACAGGGACTTCAGGACACCTTC	CASSRPGQGLQDTF
once	TRBV9	TRBJ1-5	.	TGTGCCAGCAGCGTAGGGATCAATCAGCCCCAGCATTTT	CASSVGINQPQHF
.	TRBV12-3/TRBV12-4	TRBJ1-1	.	TGTGCCACAGCTCGGAACACTGAAGCTTTCTTT	CATARNTEAFF
.	TRBV29-1	TRBJ2-7	TRBD1	TGCAGCGTTGGACAGGGGGGGAACGAGCAGTACTTC	CSVGQGGNEQYF
.	TRBV5-1	TRBJ2-3	TRBD2	TGCGCCAGCTCAAAAGCGGGAGCAGACGCAGATACGCAGTATTTT	CASSKAGADADTQYF
.	TRBV10-3	TRBJ2-3	TRBD2	TGTGCCACCCGGGGCCGGGAGGGCACAGATACGCAGTATTTT	CATRGREGTDTQYF
few	TRBV7-3	TRBJ2-5	.	TGTGCCAGCAGCCGTAGGGAAGAAGAGACCCAGTACTTC	CASSRREEETQYF
.	TRBV19	TRBJ1-5	.	TGTGCCAGTAGGGAGGGACCGATTAGCAATCAGCCCCAGCATTTT	CASREGPISNQPQHF
.	TRBV3-1/TRBV3-2	TRBJ2-3	.	TGTGCCAGCAGCCAGGGGCGGGGGCTCACAGATACGCAGTATTTT	CASSQGRGLTDTQYF
once	TRBV19	TRBJ1-6	.	TGTGCCAGTAGCACCGGGGTGGGGACCACCGGTTCACCCCTCCACTTT	CASSTGVGTTGSPLHF
.	TRBV3-1/TRBV3-2	TRBJ2-3	.	TGTGCCAGCAGACAAGGTAGAGGGGGGGGAGGCACAGATACGCAGTATTTT	CASRQGRGGGGTDTQYF
.	TRBV6-5	TRBJ2-5	.	TGTGCCAGCAGTTACTCTGGGACGGCCCAGTACTTC	CASSYSGTAQYF
.	TRBV19	TRBJ2-1	TRBD1	TGTGCCAGCCTAACCGGGACAGGGTCAGGGAATGAGCAGTTCTTC	CASLTGTGSGNEQFF
.	TRBV9	TRBJ1-6	.	TGTGCCAGCAGCCCGACCCAGTTGGGCCTAAATTCACCCCTCCACTTT	CASSPTQLGLNSPLHF
once	TRBV5-1	TRBJ2-7	TRBD1	TGCGCCAGCAGCTTGGCGACGGGACAGGGACTCTACGAGCAGTACTTC	CASSLATGQGLYEQYF